This TCR beta chain was captured by sequencing in a study of vaccination and CD4 T cells after COVID-19. The ends were cut back, 9 bases at V and 3 bases at J, with 7 bases in the middle. The germline V gene encodes CDR1 KGHDR and CDR2 SFDVKD. The CDR3 totals 12 residues. Treatment in this sample: approximately nine-day PBMC culture with coronavirus spike peptide pools or control peptides (ViraFEST assay). Cultured CD4+ T cells had their DNA profiled by the Oncomine TCR Beta short-read assay. One entry per CDR3 protein results from TCRdb running MiXCR on the PCR reads. Of 11,000 to 15,000 distinct CDR3 sequences detected, about three fifths appear once; the ten largest clones hold approximately 19%. Remarks on this clonotype: Its antigen is as yet unknown.

The chain carries TRBV24-1 and TRBJ2-2, with D possibly matching TRBD1 (5 bases). The specimen was CD4+ T cells from blood, cultured in vitro. This receptor was taken from a human donor who had recovered from COVID-19. The CDR3 nucleotides read TGTGCCACCCAAGGGGACACCGGGGAGCTGTTTTTT. Its translation is CATQGDTGELFF.